The next 18 T cell receptor beta chains were all read from a single sample in a study of siplizumab effects on memory and regulatory T cells. Libraries were prepared by immunoSEQ multiplex PCR; TCRdb keeps only in-frame clonotypes and omits some of them. The repertoire holds about 87,000 clones, about 87% seen once, with 15% in the top ten. Sequenced sample: CD4+ T cells sorted from blood. The receptors were gathered from a human donor in good health.

The CDR3 DNA is TGCGCCAGCAGCATAGAGAGGACTAGTGGCGGGACCCAGTACTTC. Its protein is CASSIERTSGGTQYF. The chain recombines TRBV5-1 with TRBJ2-5; TRBD2 matches at 7 bases. Germline-derived CDR1 and CDR2 are SGHRS and YFSETQ. The J segment lost 7 bases and the V segment lost 4 bases, leaving 13 bases of the junction unmatched. This CDR3 is built from 15 residues.

The chain couples TRBV6-5 to TRBJ2-1, with 10 positions matching TRBD2. Germline assignment: CDR1 MNHEY and CDR2 SVGAGI. The CDR3 length is 15 residues. The V and J ends lost 5 bases and 5 bases, in that order; junction bases with no gene match: 6. CDR3 DNA sequence: TGTGCCAGCAGTGCTAGCGGGAGTCGGAACAATGAGCAGTTCTTC. It encodes CASSASGSRNNEQFF.

This chain uses TRBV6-1 with TRBJ1-5, with no clear D. Trimming left V 7 bases short and J 0 bases short, with 10 bases between. CDR3 size: 14 residues. CDR1 MNHNS and CDR2 SASEGT come from the germline V gene. The CDR3 reads CASKGSYSNQPQHF. CDR3 coding DNA: TGTGCCAGCAAGGGTAGCTATAGCAATCAGCCCCAGCATTTT.

The chain employs TRBV19 and TRBJ2-7, with 11 bases identical to TRBD2. V shed 5 bases and J 6 bases; nucleotides not matched to a gene: 3. Per the germline V gene, CDR1 is LNHDA and CDR2 is SQIVND (reference sequence). The CDR3 is made up of 13 amino acids. Here the CDR3 DNA reads TGTGCCAGTAGTTCCCTAGCGGGAGGCGAGCAGTACTTC. This gives the protein CASSSLAGGEQYF.

This clone turned up a few times. The genes are TRBV7-2 and TRBJ1-4, with no clear D. CDR3 length: 14 amino acids. Looked up from germline, CDR1 is SGHTA and CDR2 is FQGNSA. Trimming took 5 bases from V and 3 from J, leaving 10 bases between them. In DNA form, the CDR3 reads TGTGCCAGCAGCCGTCGGTCGTCTAATGAAAAACTGTTTTTT. It is translated as CASSRRSSNEKLFF.

V and J are TRBV25-1 and TRBJ2-2; D is uncertain. This CDR3 is built from 14 residues. Germline CDR1 MGHDK, CDR2 SYGVNS. Trimming stripped 2 bases from V and 6 bases from J, with 10 bases between. CDR3 sequence reads: CASSEKWGAGELFF. Here the CDR3 DNA reads TGTGCCAGCAGTGAAAAGTGGGGTGCCGGGGAGCTGTTTTTT.

The V call is TRBV9, the J call TRBJ1-1, with TRBD1 as a possible D gene (5 bases). Trimming removed 0 bases at V and 3 bases at J, with 9 bases between. The CDR3 has 14 amino acids. Germline V gene sequence: CDR1 SGDLS, CDR2 YYNGEE. The CDR3 DNA reads TGTGCCAGCAGCGTAGAGGGGACGTACACTGAAGCTTTCTTT. This translates into CASSVEGTYTEAFF.

The rearrangement uses TRBV2 and TRBJ1-1, with 10 bases lining up with TRBD1. The V gene end was trimmed by 4 bases and the J gene end by 6 bases; junction bases not matched to a gene: 5. The germline V gene has CDR1 SNHLY and CDR2 FYNNEI. This CDR3 has 14 amino acids. CDR3 sequence: CASSGWDRGAEAFF. In DNA form, the CDR3 reads TGTGCCAGCAGTGGATGGGACAGGGGAGCTGAAGCTTTCTTT.

The chain employs TRBV15 and TRBJ2-3; D is ambiguous. CDR1 is LNHNV and CDR2 is YYDKDF in the germline V gene (reference sequence). Between the trimmed V and J ends, which lost 1 base and 2 bases, there was a span of 4 bases. This CDR3 has 13 residues. As DNA, the CDR3 is TGTGCCACCAGCAGAGTCTACACAGATACGCAGTATTTT. Translation: CATSRVYTDTQYF.

This chain connects TRBV6-1 to TRBJ2-2; TRBD1 aligns across 11 bases. Germline CDR1 reads MNHNS; CDR2 reads SASEGT. V lost 4 bases and J lost 4; bases outside the gene matches: 2. The CDR3 is 15 residues long. The CDR3: CASSVGQGGTGELFF. CDR3 coding DNA: TGTGCCAGCAGTGTGGGACAGGGGGGCACCGGGGAGCTGTTTTTT.

The V call is TRBV19, the J call TRBJ1-4, with D possibly being TRBD1 (5 bases). This CDR3 contains 14 residues. The germline gives CDR1 LNHDA, CDR2 SQIVND (reference sequence). Trimming removed 4 bases from V and 8 bases from J, with 14 bases in between. The CDR3 coding sequence is TGTGCCAGTAGTACCGCGGCAGGGACGGAAAAACTGTTTTTT. Amino acids: CASSTAAGTEKLFF.

The rearrangement links TRBV30 to TRBJ1-5; 7 nucleotides line up with TRBD1. Germline V lookup: CDR1 GTSNPN, CDR2 SVGIG (reference sequence). The J segment lost 4 bases and the V segment lost 1 base, leaving 7 bases of the junction unmatched. The CDR3 is made up of 15 amino acids. The CDR3 DNA follows: TGTGCCTGGAGTGAGGGGGCAGGACCTAATCAGCCCCAGCATTTT. As protein: CAWSEGAGPNQPQHF.

The chain has TRBV28 and TRBJ2-7; no firm D call. The germline CDR1 and CDR2 sequences are MDHEN and SYDVKM. Trimming took off 4 bases at V and 2 bases at J, with 18 bases between the two ends. The CDR3 contains 16 residues. The CDR3 nucleotides read TGTGCCAGCAGTTCAATTACAAGATCTACCACCTACGAGCAGTACTTC. Translated: CASSSITRSTTYEQYF.

The chain recombines TRBV28 with TRBJ1-3, with TRBD1 as a possible D gene (6 bases). V gave up 5 bases and J gave up 5 bases, with 13 bases separating them. CDR3 length: 14 amino acids. CDR1 and CDR2 from the germline V gene are MDHEN and SYDVKM. The chain's CDR3 is CASSLSRGRNTIYF. The CDR3 coding sequence is TGTGCCAGCAGTCTTAGCAGGGGTAGAAACACCATATATTTT.

This clone turned up a few times. This rearrangement joins TRBV30 to TRBJ1-1; no firm D call. V gave up 0 bases and J gave up 6 bases, with 5 bases separating them. The CDR3 loop spans 11 amino acids. The V gene's germline CDR1 is GTSNPN and CDR2 SVGIG (reference sequence). CDR3 coding DNA: TGTGCCTGGAGTGTAATGGCTGAAGCTTTCTTT. Its translation is CAWSVMAEAFF.

The V call is TRBV19, the J call TRBJ2-7; the match to TRBD1 covers 11 bases. In germline, CDR1 is LNHDA, CDR2 SQIVND (reference sequence). The V segment lost 4 bases and the J segment 3 bases; nucleotides outside the gene matches: 8. The CDR3 sequence is 16 residues long. The CDR3 protein is CASSTRRGTGGYEQYF. The CDR3 bases are TGTGCCAGTAGTACCCGCAGGGGGACAGGGGGCTACGAGCAGTACTTC. Full variable domain (outside the CDR3, taken from reference TRBV19 and TRBJ2-7): DGGITQSPKYLFRKEGQNVTLSCEQNLNHDAMYWYRQDPGQGLRLIYYSQIVNDFQKGDIAEGYSVSREKKESFPLTVTSAQKNPTAFYLCASSTRRGTGGYEQYFGPGTRLTVT.

The genes are TRBV19 and TRBJ2-2; 9 bases align to TRBD2. CDR1 is LNHDA and CDR2 is SQIVND in the germline V gene (reference sequence). The CDR3 sequence is 16 residues long. The ends lost 2 bases at V and 4 bases at J; junction bases unmatched: 5. The CDR3 DNA sequence: TGTGCCAGTAGTATAAACGCGGGAGGGTCCACCGGGGAGCTGTTTTTT. Amino acid sequence: CASSINAGGSTGELFF.

The chain has TRBV9 and TRBJ2-7; 12 bases fit TRBD1. V dropped 4 bases and J dropped 6; count of bases not matched to a gene: 11. Looked up from germline, CDR1 is SGDLS and CDR2 is YYNGEE. The CDR3 sequence is 16 residues long. In DNA, the CDR3 is TGTGCCAGCAGCCTGGGACAGGGGGCGCGTCTCGGCGAGCAGTACTTC. It translates to CASSLGQGARLGEQYF.